This T cell receptor (beta chain) was retrieved from a study of human T cells and chemical hapten exposure. Study background: For sensitization, 2% DPC was applied to an approximately 2 cm by approximately 2 cm patch of upper inner arm skin.

Overall study results and limits: PT1 expanded TCR counts correlated positively with patch test score.

Points on this clonotype: The antigen is not known.

Time point denoted: pre-sensitization, week 0. Noted treatment: therapeutic diphenylcyclopropenone sensitization with weekly scalp DPC. Blood sampling occurred before each patch-test application. CDR1 is SGHVS and CDR2 is FQNEAQ in the germline V gene. This CDR3 has 15 residues. V lost 11 bases to trimming and J lost 2 bases, with 19 bases between them. One entry per CDR3 protein results from TCRdb running MiXCR on the RACE reads. Of about 260,000 distinct CDR3 sequences listed, around 9.3% are singletons. The chain has TRBV7-8 and TRBJ2-1; the D call may be TRBD1 or TRBD2 (6 bases each). The TCR originated in a woman between 40 and 50 years old with alopecia areata. Some clones in this sample may be carry-over from other donors' samples. The sequences come from whole blood, collected in connection with sensitization to the hapten diphenylcyclopropenone (DPC). DNA of the CDR3: TGTGCCGGAACTATAGCCCGGGGGCCCTACAATGAGCAGTTCTTC. Translated: CAGTIARGPYNEQFF. Based on the CDR3 plus reference TRBV7-8 and TRBJ2-1, the full variable domain is GAGVSQSPRYKVAKRGQDVALRCDPISGHVSLFWYQQALGQGPEFLTYFQNEAQLDKSGLPSDRFFAERPEGSVSTLKIQRTQQEDSAVYLCAGTIARGPYNEQFFGPGTRLTVL.